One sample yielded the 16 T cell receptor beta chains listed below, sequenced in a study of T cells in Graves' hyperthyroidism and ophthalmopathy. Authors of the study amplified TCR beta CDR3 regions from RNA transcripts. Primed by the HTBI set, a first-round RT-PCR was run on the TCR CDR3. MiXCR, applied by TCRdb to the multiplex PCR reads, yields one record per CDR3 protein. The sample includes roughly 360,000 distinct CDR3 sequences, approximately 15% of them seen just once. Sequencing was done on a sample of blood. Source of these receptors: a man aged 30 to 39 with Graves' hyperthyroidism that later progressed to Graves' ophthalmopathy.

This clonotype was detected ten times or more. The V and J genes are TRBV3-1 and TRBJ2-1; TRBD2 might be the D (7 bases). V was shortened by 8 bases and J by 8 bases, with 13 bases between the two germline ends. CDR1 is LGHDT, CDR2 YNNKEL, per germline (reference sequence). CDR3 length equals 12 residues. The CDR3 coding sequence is TGTGCCAGCGGCGGAGGGGGGGATGAGCAGTTCTTC. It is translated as CASGGGGDEQFF.

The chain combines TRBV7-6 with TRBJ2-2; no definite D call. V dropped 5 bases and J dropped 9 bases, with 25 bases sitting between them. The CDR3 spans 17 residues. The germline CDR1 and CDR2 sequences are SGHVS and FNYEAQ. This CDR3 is CASSHPRLSGRHRELFF. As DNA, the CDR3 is TGTGCCAGCAGCCATCCTAGACTTAGTGGTAGGCACAGGGAGCTGTTTTTT.

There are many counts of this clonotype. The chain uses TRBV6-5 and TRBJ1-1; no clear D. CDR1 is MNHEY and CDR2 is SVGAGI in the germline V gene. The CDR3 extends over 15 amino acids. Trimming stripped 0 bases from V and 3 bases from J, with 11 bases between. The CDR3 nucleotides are TGTGCCAGCAGTTACTCGATCGTGTTCGACACTGAAGCTTTCTTT. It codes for CASSYSIVFDTEAFF.

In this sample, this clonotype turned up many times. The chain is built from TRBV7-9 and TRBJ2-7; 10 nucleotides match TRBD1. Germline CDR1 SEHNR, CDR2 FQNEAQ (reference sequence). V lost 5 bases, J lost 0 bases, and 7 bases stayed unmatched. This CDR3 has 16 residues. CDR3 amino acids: CASSIGTGVFSYEQYF. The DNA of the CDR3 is TGTGCCAGCAGCATCGGGACAGGGGTATTCTCCTACGAGCAGTACTTC.

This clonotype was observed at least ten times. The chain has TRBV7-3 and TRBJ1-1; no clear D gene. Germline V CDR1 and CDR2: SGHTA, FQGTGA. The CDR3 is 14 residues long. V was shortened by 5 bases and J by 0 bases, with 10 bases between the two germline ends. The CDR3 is CASSPPPLNTEAFF. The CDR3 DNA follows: TGTGCCAGCAGCCCCCCCCCCCTGAACACTGAAGCTTTCTTT.

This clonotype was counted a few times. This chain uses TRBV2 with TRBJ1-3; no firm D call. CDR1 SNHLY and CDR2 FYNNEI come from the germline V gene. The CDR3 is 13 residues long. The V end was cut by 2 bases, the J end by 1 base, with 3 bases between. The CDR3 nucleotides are TGTGCCAGCAGTGAATTTTCTGGAAACACCATATATTTT. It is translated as CASSEFSGNTIYF.

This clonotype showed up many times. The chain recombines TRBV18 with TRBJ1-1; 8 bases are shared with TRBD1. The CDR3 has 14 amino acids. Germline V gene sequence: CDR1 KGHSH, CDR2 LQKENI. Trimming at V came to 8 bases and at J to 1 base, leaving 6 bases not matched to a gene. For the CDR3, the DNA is TGTGCCAGCCGCAGGGGGCAAGGGAACACTGAAGCTTTCTTT. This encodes CASRRGQGNTEAFF. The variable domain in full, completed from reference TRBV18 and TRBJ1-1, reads NAGVMQNPRHLVRRRGQEARLRCSPMKGHSHVYWYRQLPEEGLKFMVYLQKENIIDESGMPKERFSAEFPKEGPSILRIQQVVRGDSAAYFCASRRGQGNTEAFFGQGTRLTVV.

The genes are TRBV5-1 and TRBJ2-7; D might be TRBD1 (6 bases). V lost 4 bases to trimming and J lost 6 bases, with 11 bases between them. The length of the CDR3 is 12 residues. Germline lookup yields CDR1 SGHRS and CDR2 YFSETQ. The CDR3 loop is CASSHDRSEQYF. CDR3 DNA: TGCGCCAGCAGCCATGACAGGTCCGAGCAGTACTTC. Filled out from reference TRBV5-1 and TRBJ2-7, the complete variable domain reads KAGVTQTPRYLIKTRGQQVTLSCSPISGHRSVSWYQQTPGQGLQFLFEYFSETQRNKGNFPGRFSGRQFSNSRSEMNVSTLELGDSALYLCASSHDRSEQYFGPGTRLTVT.

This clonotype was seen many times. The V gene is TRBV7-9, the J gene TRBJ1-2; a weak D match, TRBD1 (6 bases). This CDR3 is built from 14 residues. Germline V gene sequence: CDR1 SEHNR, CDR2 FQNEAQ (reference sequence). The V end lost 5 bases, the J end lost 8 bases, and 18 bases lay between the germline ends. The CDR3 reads CASSTTQGVWGYTF. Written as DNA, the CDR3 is TGTGCCAGCAGCACGACACAGGGTGTTTGGGGCTACACCTTC.

The CDR3 DNA follows: TGTGCCAGCAGGTCTTGGGACTCTGGAAACACCATATATTTT. Amino acid sequence: CASRSWDSGNTIYF. The chain employs TRBV6-1 and TRBJ1-3; no firm D call. Between the trimmed V and J ends, which lost 6 bases and 0 bases, there was a span of 9 bases. Germline CDR1 and CDR2: MNHNS and SASEGT. The CDR3 extends over 14 amino acids.

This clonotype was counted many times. The CDR3 DNA follows: TGTGCCAGCAGCGTAGCGGAGGCCACAGATACGCAGTATTTT. Its protein is CASSVAEATDTQYF. This chain links TRBV6-2 or TRBV6-3 with TRBJ2-3, with D possibly being TRBD2 (6 bases). V was shortened by 6 bases and J by 2 bases, with 12 bases between the two germline ends. Germline loops: CDR1 MNHEY, CDR2 SVGEGT. CDR3 length: 14 residues.

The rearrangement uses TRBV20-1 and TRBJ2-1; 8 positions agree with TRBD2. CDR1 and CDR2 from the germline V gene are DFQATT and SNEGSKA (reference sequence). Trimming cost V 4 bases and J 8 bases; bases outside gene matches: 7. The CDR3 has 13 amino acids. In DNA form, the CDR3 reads TGCAGTGCTACTGGGACTAGTAGCTATGAGCAGTTCTTC. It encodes CSATGTSSYEQFF.

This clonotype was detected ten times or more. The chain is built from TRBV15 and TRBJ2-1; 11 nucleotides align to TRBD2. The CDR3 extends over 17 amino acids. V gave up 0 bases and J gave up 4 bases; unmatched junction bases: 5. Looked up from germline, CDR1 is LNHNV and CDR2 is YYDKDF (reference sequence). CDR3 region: CATSRDWTSGQYNEQFF. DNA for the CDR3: TGTGCCACCAGCAGAGATTGGACTAGCGGGCAATACAATGAGCAGTTCTTC.

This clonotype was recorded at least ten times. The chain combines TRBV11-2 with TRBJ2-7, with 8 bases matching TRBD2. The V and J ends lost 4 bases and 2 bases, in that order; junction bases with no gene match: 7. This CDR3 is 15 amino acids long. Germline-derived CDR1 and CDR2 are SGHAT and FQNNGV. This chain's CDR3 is CASSSASGPAYEQYF. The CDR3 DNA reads TGTGCCAGCAGCTCCGCTAGCGGGCCGGCCTACGAGCAGTACTTC. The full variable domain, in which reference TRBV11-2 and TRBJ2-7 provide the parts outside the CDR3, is EAGVAQSPRYKIIEKRQSVAFWCNPISGHATLYWYQQILGQGPKLLIQFQNNGVVDDSQLPKDRFSAERLKGVDSTLKIQPAKLEDSAVYLCASSSASGPAYEQYFGPGTRLTVT.

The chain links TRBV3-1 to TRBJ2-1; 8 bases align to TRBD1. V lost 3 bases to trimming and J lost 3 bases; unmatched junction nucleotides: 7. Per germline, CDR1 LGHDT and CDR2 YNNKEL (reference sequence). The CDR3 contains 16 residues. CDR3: CASSHWTGKLYNEQFF. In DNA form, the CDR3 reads TGTGCCAGCAGCCACTGGACAGGGAAGCTCTACAATGAGCAGTTCTTC.

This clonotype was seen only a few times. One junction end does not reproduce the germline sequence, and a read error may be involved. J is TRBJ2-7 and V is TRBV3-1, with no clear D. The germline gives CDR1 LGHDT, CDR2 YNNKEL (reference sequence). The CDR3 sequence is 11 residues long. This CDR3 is CASSQRSEQHF. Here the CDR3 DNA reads TGTGCCAGCAGCCAAAGGTCCGAGCAGCACTTC.